The 15 T cell receptor beta chains listed next were all sequenced from one sample in a study of cytomegalovirus exposure and HLA in healthy donors. Amplification used 60 Vbeta primers and 13 Jbeta primers. TCRdb keeps only in-frame clones here, not all; method: immunoSEQ multiplex PCR. The sample lists roughly 71,000 clones, less than 70% occurring once. The material sequenced was PBMCs. Source of these receptors: a man aged 30 to 39 in good health and CMV-seronegative.

The rearrangement links TRBV6-5 to TRBJ1-2; D is possibly TRBD1 (5 bases). The V end was cut by 0 bases, the J end by 2 bases, with 10 bases between. CDR1 and CDR2 (germline): MNHEY, SVGAGI. The CDR3 covers 15 residues. CDR3 loop: CASSYSTSGNYGYTF. In DNA form, the CDR3 reads TGTGCCAGCAGTTACTCGACTTCAGGGAACTATGGCTACACCTTC.

This clone showed up just a few times. This chain connects TRBV14 to TRBJ1-6; 7 nucleotides align to TRBD1. Germline V gene sequence: CDR1 SGHDN, CDR2 FVKESK. V was pared by 4 bases and J by 9 bases, with 24 bases of the junction left unmatched. The CDR3 contains 20 residues. DNA for the CDR3: TGTGCCAGCAGCCCCCGCCGGACAGGATTTGGGAACCCCTTTTCTTCACCCCTCCACTTT. Translated: CASSPRRTGFGNPFSSPLHF.

The V call is TRBV5-4, the J call TRBJ2-7, with D possibly TRBD2 on 6 matching bases. The CDR3 loop spans 15 amino acids. Trimming cost V 0 bases and J 0 bases, with 10 bases left between them. Germline lookup yields CDR1 SGHNT and CDR2 YYREEE (reference sequence). The CDR3 sequence: CASSLARGSSYEQYF. The CDR3 DNA reads TGTGCCAGCAGCTTGGCACGGGGGAGCTCCTACGAGCAGTACTTC.

This chain uses TRBV13 with TRBJ1-1; 8 positions match TRBD1. Germline CDR1 is PRHDT and CDR2 is FYEKMQ (reference sequence). Trimming removed 4 bases from V and 6 bases from J; junction bases left unmatched: 13. This CDR3 comprises 16 residues. The CDR3 spells CASSSFSGGADPEAFF. The DNA of the CDR3 is TGTGCCAGCAGCTCCTTTTCAGGGGGCGCTGACCCTGAAGCTTTCTTT.

The chain recombines TRBV5-4 with TRBJ2-2; 9 nucleotides line up with TRBD2. V was pared by 6 bases and J by 0 bases, with 3 bases of the junction left unmatched. This CDR3 spans 15 amino acids. CDR1 and CDR2 from the germline V gene are SGHNT and YYREEE (reference sequence). The DNA for the CDR3 is TGTGCCAGCACCGCGGGAGGGGCGAACACCGGGGAGCTGTTTTTT. This codes for CASTAGGANTGELFF.

The gene calls are TRBV4-2 and TRBJ2-1; 11 bases agree with TRBD2. The V and J ends lost 1 base and 9 bases, in that order; junction bases with no gene match: 14. The CDR3 runs 18 residues. Germline CDR1 LGHNA, CDR2 YNFKEQ. CDR3 loop: CASSQGGSGGAFTSEQFF. The CDR3 nucleotides are TGTGCCAGCAGCCAAGGGGGTAGCGGGGGGGCCTTTACGTCTGAGCAGTTCTTC.

The J gene is TRBJ2-7, the V gene TRBV29-1; 8 bases are shared with TRBD1. Per germline, CDR1 SQVTM and CDR2 ANQGSEA. This CDR3 comprises 13 residues. V was pared by 5 bases and J by 2 bases, with 5 bases of the junction left unmatched. This CDR3 reads CSVPGQAPYEQYF. For the CDR3, the DNA is TGCAGCGTTCCGGGACAGGCACCCTACGAGCAGTACTTC.

On this clone: The CDR3 carries no conserved terminal phenylalanine or tryptophan, so it likely arises from a read error. No DNA is shown, since the ends of the CDR3 on it are uncertain; the CDR3 is the one TCRdb lists. The J gene is TRBJ2-7, the V gene TRBV5-4; TRBD2 is taken as the D call from the table, unchecked against the DNA. Inclusive of both ends, the CDR3 amounts to 10 amino acids. Germline V gives CDR1 SGHNT, CDR2 YYREEE (reference sequence). This CDR3 is CASSASGARL.

V gene TRBV2 combines with J gene TRBJ1-2; the D gene is possibly TRBD1 (5 bases). Between the trimmed V and J ends, which lost 2 bases and 4 bases, there was a span of 14 bases. CDR3 length equals 15 residues. Looked up from germline, CDR1 is SNHLY and CDR2 is FYNNEI. CDR3 region: CASSEWTPLPYGYTF. The CDR3 nucleotides are TGTGCCAGCAGTGAATGGACACCTCTCCCCTATGGCTACACCTTC.

The chain is built from TRBV6-5 and TRBJ2-1; D gene uncertain. Trimming took 2 bases from V and 6 from J, leaving 11 bases between them. CDR3 length: 14 residues. CDR1 and CDR2 from the germline V gene are MNHEY and SVGAGI. The CDR3 DNA reads as TGTGCCAGCAGTTACCAGGAATACAGCAATGAGCAGTTCTTC. Residues: CASSYQEYSNEQFF.

The chain couples TRBV7-6 to TRBJ2-6; no reliable D call. V lost 6 bases and J 2 bases, leaving 11 bases between the germline ends. Germline V lookup: CDR1 SGHVS, CDR2 FNYEAQ. The CDR3 totals 15 residues. The CDR3 coding sequence is TGTGCCAGCAGTGATTACGGTCCTGGGGCCAACGTCCTGACTTTC. This codes for CASSDYGPGANVLTF.

This clone came up a few times. The chain carries TRBV5-4 and TRBJ2-5, with unresolved D. Germline V lookup: CDR1 SGHNT, CDR2 YYREEE (reference sequence). V gave up 2 bases and J gave up 5 bases, with 13 bases separating them. CDR3 length: 14 amino acids. The CDR3 loop reads CASSFDLDTETQYF. CDR3 coding DNA: TGTGCCAGCAGCTTTGATTTAGATACGGAGACCCAGTACTTC.

This rearrangement joins TRBV9 to TRBJ2-3; 7 bases map to TRBD2. CDR1 is SGDLS and CDR2 is YYNGEE in the germline V gene. The V gene end was trimmed by 5 bases and the J gene end by 2 bases; junction bases not matched to a gene: 5. The CDR3 contains 14 residues. CDR3 DNA sequence: TGTGCCAGCAGAGGGAGCGGGACCACAGATACGCAGTATTTT. This encodes CASRGSGTTDTQYF.

V and J are TRBV6-5 and TRBJ2-1, with unresolved D. Germline V CDR1 and CDR2: MNHEY, SVGAGI. The CDR3 totals 15 residues. Between the trimmed V and J ends, which lost 6 bases and 5 bases, there was a span of 17 bases. The CDR3, as DNA: TGTGCCAGCAGCTATGCAGGAAGGTTCAACAATGAGCAGTTCTTC. Amino acids: CASSYAGRFNNEQFF.

CDR3 DNA sequence: TGCAGCGTTGCCCTAGGGGGGGACACTGAAGCTTTCTTT. Translated, it gives CSVALGGDTEAFF. The rearrangement uses TRBV29-1 and TRBJ1-1; perhaps TRBD1 as D (6 bases). The germline gives CDR1 SQVTM, CDR2 ANQGSEA. CDR3 length: 13 residues. Trimming stripped 4 bases from V and 3 bases from J, with 12 bases between.